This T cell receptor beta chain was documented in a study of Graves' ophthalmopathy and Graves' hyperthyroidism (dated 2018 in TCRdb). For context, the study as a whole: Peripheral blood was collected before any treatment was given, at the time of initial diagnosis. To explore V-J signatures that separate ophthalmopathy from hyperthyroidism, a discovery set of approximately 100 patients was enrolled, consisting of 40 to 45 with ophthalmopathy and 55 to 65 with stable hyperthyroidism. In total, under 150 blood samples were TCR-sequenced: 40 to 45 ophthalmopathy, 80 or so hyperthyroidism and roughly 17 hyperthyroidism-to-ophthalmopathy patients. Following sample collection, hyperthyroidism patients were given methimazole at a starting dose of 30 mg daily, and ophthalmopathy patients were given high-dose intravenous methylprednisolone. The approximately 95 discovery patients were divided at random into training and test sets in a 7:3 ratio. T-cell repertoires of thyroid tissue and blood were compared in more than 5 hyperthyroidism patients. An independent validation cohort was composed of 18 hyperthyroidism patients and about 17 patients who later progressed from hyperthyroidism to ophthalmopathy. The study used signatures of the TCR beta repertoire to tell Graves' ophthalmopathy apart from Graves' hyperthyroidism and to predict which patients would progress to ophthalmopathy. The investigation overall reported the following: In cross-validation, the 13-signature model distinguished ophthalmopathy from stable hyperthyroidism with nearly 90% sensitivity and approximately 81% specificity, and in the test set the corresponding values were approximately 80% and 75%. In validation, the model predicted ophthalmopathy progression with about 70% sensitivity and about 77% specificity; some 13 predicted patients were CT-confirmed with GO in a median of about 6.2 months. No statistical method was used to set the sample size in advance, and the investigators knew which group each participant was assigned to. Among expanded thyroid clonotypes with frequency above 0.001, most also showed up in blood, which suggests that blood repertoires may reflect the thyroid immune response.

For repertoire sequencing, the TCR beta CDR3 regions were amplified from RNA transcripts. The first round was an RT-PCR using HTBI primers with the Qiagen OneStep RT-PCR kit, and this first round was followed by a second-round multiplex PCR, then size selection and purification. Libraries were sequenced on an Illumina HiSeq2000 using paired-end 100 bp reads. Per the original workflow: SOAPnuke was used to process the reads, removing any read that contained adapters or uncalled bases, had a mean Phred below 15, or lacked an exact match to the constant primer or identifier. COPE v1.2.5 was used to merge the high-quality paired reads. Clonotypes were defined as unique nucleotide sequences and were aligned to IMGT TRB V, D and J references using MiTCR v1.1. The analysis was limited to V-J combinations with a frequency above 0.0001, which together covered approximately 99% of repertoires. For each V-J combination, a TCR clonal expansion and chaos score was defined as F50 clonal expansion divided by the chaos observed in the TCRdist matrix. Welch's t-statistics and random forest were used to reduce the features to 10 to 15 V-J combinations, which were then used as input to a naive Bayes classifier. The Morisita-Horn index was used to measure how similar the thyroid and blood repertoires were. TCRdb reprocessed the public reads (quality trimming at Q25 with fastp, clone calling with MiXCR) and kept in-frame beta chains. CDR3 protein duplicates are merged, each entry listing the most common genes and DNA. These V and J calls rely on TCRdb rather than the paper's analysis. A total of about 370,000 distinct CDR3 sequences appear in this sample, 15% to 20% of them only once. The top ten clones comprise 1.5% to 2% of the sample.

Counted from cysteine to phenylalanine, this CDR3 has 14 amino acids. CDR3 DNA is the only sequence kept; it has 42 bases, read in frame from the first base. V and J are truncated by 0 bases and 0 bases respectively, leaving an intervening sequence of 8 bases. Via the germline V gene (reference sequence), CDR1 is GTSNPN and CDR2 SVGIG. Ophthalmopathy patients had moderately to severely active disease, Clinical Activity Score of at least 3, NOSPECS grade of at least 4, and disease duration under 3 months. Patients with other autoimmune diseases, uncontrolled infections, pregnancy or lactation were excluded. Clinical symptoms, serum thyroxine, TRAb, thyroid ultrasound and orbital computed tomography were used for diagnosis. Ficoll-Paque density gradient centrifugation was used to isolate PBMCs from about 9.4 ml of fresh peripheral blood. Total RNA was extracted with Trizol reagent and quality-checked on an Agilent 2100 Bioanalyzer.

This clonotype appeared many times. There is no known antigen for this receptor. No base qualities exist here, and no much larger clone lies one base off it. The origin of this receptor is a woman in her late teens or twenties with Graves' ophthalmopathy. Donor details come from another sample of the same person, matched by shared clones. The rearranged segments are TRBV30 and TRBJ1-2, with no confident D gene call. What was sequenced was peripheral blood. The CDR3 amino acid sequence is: CAWSVPEANYGYTF. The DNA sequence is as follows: TGTGCCTGGAGTGTACCAGAAGCTAACTATGGCTACACCTTC.